Shown below are 24 T cell receptor beta chains from a single sample sequenced in a study of PD-1 blockade in classical Hodgkin lymphoma. Time point: cycle 4 day 1 (C4D1), after five to seven weeks of nivolumab. Brentuximab vedotin exposure varied among the patients, all of whom had relapsed after autologous stem cell transplantation. The CD8+ T cells came from thawed PBMCs through magnetic negative selection. Using immunoSEQ multiplex PCR, the repertoire was profiled, and TCRdb retains in-frame clones only, with some absent. The sample has 6,000 to 9,500 clones, roughly 77% seen once. The sequencing used CD8+ T cells from blood, collected before the fourth cycle of nivolumab. These receptors were obtained from a human donor with classical Hodgkin lymphoma.

J is TRBJ2-1 and V is TRBV4-2; 8 nucleotides align to TRBD1. This CDR3 is built from 15 residues. V shed 4 bases, J shed 8 bases, and the junction held 10 bases outside the gene matches. Germline V gene sequence: CDR1 LGHNA, CDR2 YNFKEQ. CDR3 loop: CASSPTGVKVDEQFF. The DNA for the CDR3 is TGTGCCAGCAGCCCGACAGGGGTAAAGGTCGATGAGCAGTTCTTC.

The chain is built from TRBV11-3 and TRBJ1-1; maybe TRBD1 (5 bases). Germline V gene data show CDR1 as SGHNT and CDR2 as YENEEA. There are 15 residues in the CDR3. Deletions cut 5 bases from V and 1 base from J, with 14 bases between. The CDR3 DNA follows: TGTGCCAGCAGCCAACAGGTTTGGGGGAACACTGAAGCTTTCTTT. Protein: CASSQQVWGNTEAFF.

The chain recombines TRBV5-1 with TRBJ2-7, with D perhaps TRBD1 (6 bases). This CDR3 region has 15 residues. The germline gives CDR1 SGHRS, CDR2 YFSETQ. V shed 5 bases and J shed 0 bases, with 15 bases lying between them. The CDR3 DNA sequence: TGCGCCAGCAGGCTATTTACAGGGAGCTCCTACGAGCAGTACTTC. Protein: CASRLFTGSSYEQYF.

This clone was seen a few times. The J gene is TRBJ2-1, the V gene TRBV19; D possibly corresponds to TRBD2 (6 bases). The CDR3 is made up of 16 amino acids. V was shortened by 1 base and J by 1 base, with 11 bases between the two germline ends. Per the germline V gene, CDR1 is LNHDA and CDR2 is SQIVND (reference sequence). The DNA for the CDR3 is TGTGCCAGTAGTATAGTGCCGAGCGGGTCCTACAATGAGCAGTTCTTC. Protein sequence: CASSIVPSGSYNEQFF.

The chain combines TRBV12-5 with TRBJ2-1; D is perhaps TRBD2 (6 bases). The CDR3 has 12 residues. The germline V gene encodes CDR1 LGHNT and CDR2 FRNRAP. Trimming took off 4 bases at V and 9 bases at J, with 10 bases between the two ends. The CDR3 nucleotides read TGTGCTAGTGGTTGGGGGGAACGTGAGCAGTTCTTC. Translated, it gives CASGWGEREQFF.

V usage is TRBV10-3 and J usage is TRBJ1-1, with 9 nucleotides matching TRBD1. After removal of 6 bases from V and 6 bases from J, the junction contained 14 bases not matched to a gene. CDR3 length: 16 amino acids. Germline-derived CDR1 and CDR2 are ENHRY and SYGVKD. CDR3 residues: CAIREDRGREISEAFF. CDR3 in DNA: TGTGCCATCAGGGAGGACAGGGGAAGGGAAATCTCTGAAGCTTTCTTT.

The genes are TRBV28 and TRBJ1-5; D is undetermined. Germline loops: CDR1 MDHEN, CDR2 SYDVKM. V lost 3 bases, J lost 0 bases, and 9 bases lay in between. This CDR3 contains 15 residues. CDR3 nucleotide sequence: TGTGCCAGCAGTTTTAGGAAGCTTAGCAATCAGCCCCAGCATTTT. Its protein product is CASSFRKLSNQPQHF.

V gene TRBV2 combines with J gene TRBJ2-5; perhaps D is TRBD1 or TRBD2 (7 bases each). Germline V CDR1 and CDR2: SNHLY, FYNNEI. The CDR3 has 14 amino acids. Trimming stripped 4 bases from V and 5 bases from J, with 14 bases between. The CDR3 reads CASSVEGGGETQYF. CDR3 bases: TGTGCCAGCAGTGTTGAGGGAGGGGGCGAGACCCAGTACTTC.

The chain uses TRBV6-5 and TRBJ2-1; D not resolved. Germline V gene lookup returns CDR1 MNHEY and CDR2 SVGAGI. CDR3 length: 16 amino acids. Trimming took off 0 bases at V and 6 bases at J, with 15 bases between the two ends. The chain's CDR3 is CASSYSPENPSNEQFF. The CDR3 DNA reads TGTGCCAGCAGTTACTCGCCCGAAAATCCCTCCAATGAGCAGTTCTTC.

This rearrangement joins TRBV4-3 to TRBJ2-7; D gene ambiguous. The V and J ends lost 4 bases and 1 base respectively, with 8 bases between them. This CDR3 region has 13 residues. Germline CDR1 LGHNA, CDR2 YSLEER. This CDR3 is CASSPKESYEQYF. The CDR3 nucleotides read TGCGCCAGCAGCCCTAAGGAATCCTACGAGCAGTACTTC.

This clone was picked up a small number of times. This chain links TRBV10-3 with TRBJ1-2; D is ambiguous. This CDR3 contains 14 residues. V was pared by 3 bases and J by 6 bases, with 14 bases between. The V gene's germline CDR1 is ENHRY and CDR2 SYGVKD. CDR3 loop: CAISDGREPDGYTF. The CDR3 DNA follows: TGTGCCATCAGTGACGGGAGGGAGCCCGATGGCTACACCTTC.

This chain links TRBV10-3 with TRBJ2-7, with TRBD1 identical over 8 bases. The CDR3 length is 13 residues. V was pared by 8 bases and J by 1 base, with 4 bases of the junction left unmatched. Germline loops: CDR1 ENHRY, CDR2 SYGVKD. CDR3 in DNA: TGTGCCATCGAGGACAGGGCTTCCTACGAGCAGTACTTC. Residues: CAIEDRASYEQYF.

This chain uses TRBV19 with TRBJ2-1, with TRBD2 matching 8 bases. V gave up 8 bases and J gave up 2 bases; unmatched junction bases: 8. Germline CDR1 reads LNHDA; CDR2 reads SQIVND (reference sequence). CDR3 length: 15 residues. The CDR3: CASQIAGFPYNEQFF. CDR3 sequence (DNA): TGTGCCAGTCAAATAGCGGGGTTTCCCTACAATGAGCAGTTCTTC.

The chain carries TRBV5-1 and TRBJ2-6, with D unresolved. Trimming took 8 bases from V and 0 from J, leaving 6 bases between them. This CDR3 is 13 amino acids long. CDR1 is SGHRS, CDR2 YFSETQ, per germline. The CDR3 nucleotides read TGCGCCAGTCATTACTCTGGGGCCAACGTCCTGACTTTC. It specifies CASHYSGANVLTF.

The rearrangement joins TRBV6-5 to TRBJ2-7; TRBD1 aligns across 9 bases. The CDR3 is made up of 14 amino acids. V shed 5 bases, J shed 0 bases, and the junction held 2 bases outside the gene matches. Germline V gives CDR1 MNHEY, CDR2 SVGAGI. In DNA, the CDR3 is TGTGCCAGCAGTGGGACAGGGCCCTCCTACGAGCAGTACTTC. It is translated as CASSGTGPSYEQYF.

The CDR3 here is CASSQEGRTDTQYF. CDR3 DNA: TGCGCCAGCAGCCAAGAGGGGCGAACAGATACGCAGTATTTT. This chain links TRBV4-3 with TRBJ2-3, with D possibly being TRBD1 (5 bases). Trimming cost V 0 bases and J 3 bases, with 7 bases left between them. Germline V gene lookup returns CDR1 LGHNA and CDR2 YSLEER. The CDR3 is 14 amino acids.

The chain uses TRBV10-3 and TRBJ2-7; 7 nucleotides agree with TRBD1. The V segment lost 7 bases and the J segment 7 bases; nucleotides outside the gene matches: 7. The CDR3 is made up of 12 amino acids. The germline CDR1 and CDR2 sequences are ENHRY and SYGVKD. The CDR3 loop reads CAITRDSGEQYF. In DNA, the CDR3 is TGTGCCATCACTAGGGACAGCGGAGAGCAGTACTTC.

The chain joins TRBV5-6 to TRBJ2-2; tentatively, D is TRBD1 (5 bases). Trimming removed 0 bases at V and 7 bases at J, with 13 bases between. The CDR3 spans 15 residues. The germline CDR1 and CDR2 sequences are SGHDT and YYEEEE. The CDR3, as DNA: TGTGCCAGCAGCTTGGTGGGGCGCGTTGACGGGGAGCTGTTTTTT. This encodes CASSLVGRVDGELFF.

This chain joins TRBV7-8 and TRBJ2-3, with D perhaps matching TRBD2 (5 bases). CDR3 size: 13 residues. CDR1 is SGHVS and CDR2 is FQNEAQ in the germline V gene. Trimming removed 6 bases at V and 6 bases at J, with 13 bases between. CDR3 nucleotide sequence: TGTGCCAGCAGTCGACAAGGACTGGATACGCAGTATTTT. This sequence encodes CASSRQGLDTQYF.

The chain is built from TRBV7-1 and TRBJ2-7; D is possibly TRBD1 or TRBD2 (5 bases each). TRBV7-1 is flagged as an ORF with uncertain function. Trimming cost V 4 bases and J 3 bases, with 13 bases left between them. The CDR3 loop spans 14 amino acids. The CDR3 protein is CASSLVGRHYEQYF. CDR3 in DNA: TGTGCCAGCAGCTTGGTGGGACGGCACTACGAGCAGTACTTC.

This chain connects TRBV19 to TRBJ2-6; D may be TRBD2 (5 bases). V was shortened by 11 bases and J by 4 bases, with 18 bases between the two germline ends. The V gene's germline CDR1 is LNHDA and CDR2 SQIVND (reference sequence). This CDR3 has 15 amino acids. The CDR3 DNA is TGTGCCTCACTAAACCGGGGAGCCGGGGCCAACGTCCTGACTTTC. The encoded protein is CASLNRGAGANVLTF.

The chain is built from TRBV9 and TRBJ2-7, with D maybe TRBD1 (5 bases). V lost 2 bases and J 4 bases, leaving 13 bases between the germline ends. Germline loops: CDR1 SGDLS, CDR2 YYNGEE. The CDR3 runs 14 residues. The CDR3 DNA follows: TGTGCCAGCAGCGTCGACAGTGCTCTATACGAGCAGTACTTC. Its translation: CASSVDSALYEQYF. The complete variable domain, with remaining parts taken from reference TRBV9 and TRBJ2-7, reads DSGVTQTPKHLITATGQRVTLRCSPRSGDLSVYWYQQSLDQGLQFLIQYYNGEERAKGNILERFSAQQFPDLHSELNLSSLELGDSALYFCASSVDSALYEQYFGPGTRLTVT.

This clone was observed a handful of times. This chain links TRBV7-9 with TRBJ1-3; D is uncertain. Germline CDR1 SEHNR, CDR2 FQNEAQ (reference sequence). The CDR3 consists of 14 residues. V was shortened by 0 bases and J by 1 base, with 4 bases between the two germline ends. Here the CDR3 reads CASSLARSGNTIYF. CDR3 coding DNA: TGTGCCAGCAGCTTAGCGAGATCTGGAAACACCATATATTTT.

This chain joins TRBV5-1 and TRBJ2-4; a possible D gene is TRBD2 (6 bases). The CDR3 sequence is 16 residues long. CDR1 SGHRS and CDR2 YFSETQ come from the germline V gene. V was pared by 6 bases and J by 0 bases, with 16 bases between. The CDR3 region has the DNA TGCGCCAGCACCCCGGGACTTATCTTAGCCAAAAACATTCAGTACTTC. Translating gives CASTPGLILAKNIQYF.